Following are 25 T cell receptor beta chains from one sample sequenced in a study of T cells in Graves' hyperthyroidism and ophthalmopathy (dated by TCRdb to between 2017 and 2020). Library method: multiplex PCR. Instrument used: Illumina HiSeq 2000. TCR beta CDR3 regions were amplified from RNA transcripts. The first round of RT-PCR for the TCR CDR3 was performed with the HTBI primer set and the Qiagen OneStep RT-PCR kit. TCRdb cleaned the public reads at Q25 with fastp, built clones with MiXCR and kept in-frame beta chains. One record per CDR3 amino acid sequence lists the most common genes and DNA. This sample has approximately 620,000 distinct CDR3 sequences in its table, and 16% of those were observed once. More than 3% of the sample belongs to the ten largest clones. What was sequenced was blood. The receptors derive from a woman between 35 and 50 years old with Graves' ophthalmopathy.

This clonotype was detected only a few times. The rearrangement joins TRBV6-1 to TRBJ1-3; D call uncertain. Germline V CDR1 and CDR2: MNHNS, SASEGT. V was trimmed by 3 bases and J by 1 base, leaving 7 bases between them. This CDR3 spans 14 amino acids. The CDR3 DNA follows: TGTGCCAGCAGTGACAGCGCTTCTGGAAACACCATATATTTT. It yields the protein CASSDSASGNTIYF.

This clonotype was counted at least ten times. The rearrangement joins TRBV20-1 to TRBJ1-3, with D tentatively TRBD1 (6 bases). The CDR3 is made up of 16 amino acids. V was clipped by 5 bases and J by 0 bases, with 17 bases between them. Germline V gene data show CDR1 as DFQATT and CDR2 as SNEGSKA (reference sequence). Written as DNA, the CDR3 is TGCAGTGCTCCCCAGGTGGGGGCGAGCTCTGGAAACACCATATATTTT. It encodes CSAPQVGASSGNTIYF.

This clonotype was picked up a small number of times. V is TRBV5-1 and J is TRBJ2-5; 8 bases fit TRBD1. Per germline, CDR1 SGHRS and CDR2 YFSETQ. J was trimmed by 7 bases and V by 0 bases; bases with no gene match: 8. The length of the CDR3 is 15 residues. CDR3 in DNA: TGCGCCAGCAGCTTGGCCCCGGGACAGGAGGGGACCCAGTACTTC. It encodes CASSLAPGQEGTQYF.

The table lists this clonotype with a few counts. The chain employs TRBV7-8 and TRBJ1-1, with unresolved D. The CDR3 is made up of 14 amino acids. V lost 5 bases, J lost 5 bases, and 15 bases lay in between. Germline lookup yields CDR1 SGHVS and CDR2 FQNEAQ. CDR3 residues: CASSDTWGGTEAFF. The CDR3 DNA is TGTGCCAGCAGCGATACGTGGGGTGGGACTGAAGCTTTCTTT.

The chain couples TRBV11-2 to TRBJ2-7, with 7 bases aligning to TRBD2. The CDR3 has 14 amino acids. The V gene's germline CDR1 is SGHAT and CDR2 FQNNGV. After removal of 4 bases from V and 6 bases from J, the junction contained 9 bases not matched to a gene. In DNA form, the CDR3 reads TGTGCCAGCAGCTCCGAGCGGGAACGGAGCGAGCAGTACTTC. Translating it yields CASSSERERSEQYF. Full variable domain (missing parts from reference TRBV11-2 and TRBJ2-7): EAGVAQSPRYKIIEKRQSVAFWCNPISGHATLYWYQQILGQGPKLLIQFQNNGVVDDSQLPKDRFSAERLKGVDSTLKIQPAKLEDSAVYLCASSSERERSEQYFGPGTRLTVT.

In its sample, this clonotype was seen many times. The V call is TRBV5-1, the J call TRBJ2-7; 8 bases are a match to TRBD1. V lost 4 bases and J lost 7; bases outside the gene matches: 16. Germline values: CDR1 SGHRS, CDR2 YFSETQ. The CDR3 covers 16 residues. As DNA, the CDR3 is TGCGCCAGCAGCCCAGCCGGGCAGGGGGCACCTCGGGAGCAGTACTTC. This encodes CASSPAGQGAPREQYF.

This clonotype occurred many times. The J gene is TRBJ2-5, the V gene TRBV3-1, with 9 bases matching TRBD2. V lost 1 base to trimming and J lost 5 bases; unmatched junction nucleotides: 5. Germline V gene data show CDR1 as LGHDT and CDR2 as YNNKEL (reference sequence). The CDR3 totals 15 residues. The CDR3 region has the DNA TGTGCCAGCAGCCAAGGTAGCGGGGGAGTTGAGACCCAGTACTTC. It codes for CASSQGSGGVETQYF.

This clonotype was seen a few times. V usage is TRBV5-5 and J usage is TRBJ2-5, with 12 bases lining up with TRBD1. V lost 4 bases, J lost 1 base, and 14 bases stayed unmatched. The germline V gene encodes CDR1 SGHKS and CDR2 YYEKEE (reference sequence). The CDR3 length is 19 residues. The CDR3 coding sequence is TGTGCCAGCAGCCCGTACCCGGGACAGGGGGCGCTTGGCCAAGAGACCCAGTACTTC. It encodes CASSPYPGQGALGQETQYF. The complete variable domain, with remaining parts taken from reference TRBV5-5 and TRBJ2-5, reads DAGVTQSPTHLIKTRGQQVTLRCSPISGHKSVSWYQQVLGQGPQFIFQYYEKEERGRGNFPDRFSARQFPNYSSELNVNALLLGDSALYLCASSPYPGQGALGQETQYFGPGTRLLVL.

Details on this clonotype: One junction end does not reproduce the germline sequence, and a read error may be involved. This chain links TRBV11-3 with TRBJ2-1; D unclear. CDR3 length: 12 amino acids. CDR1 SGHNT and CDR2 YENEEA come from the germline V gene. The CDR3 sequence: CASQTLEDEQSF. CDR3 DNA sequence: TGTGCCAGCCAAACCCTAGAAGATGAGCAGTCCTTC. Using reference TRBV11-3 and TRBJ2-1 for the parts outside the CDR3, the full variable domain is EAGVVQSPRYKIIEKKQPVAFWCNPISGHNTLYWYLQNLGQGPELLIRYENEEAVDDSQLPKDRFSAERLKGVDSTLKIQPAELGDSAVYLCASQTLEDEQSFGPGTRLTVL.

This clonotype was detected many times. The junction does not match germline at one end; this may be a read error. This chain joins TRBV5-1 and TRBJ2-1, with D possibly TRBD2 on 6 matching bases. This CDR3 has 14 residues. Germline lookup yields CDR1 SGHRS and CDR2 YFSETQ. CDR3 in amino acids: CASSFGGSYNEQFF. As DNA, the CDR3 is TGTGCCAGCAGCTTTGGGGGGTCTTACAATGAGCAGTTCTTC.

This clonotype was recorded many times. The V and J genes are TRBV28 and TRBJ2-3; 7 positions agree with TRBD1. The CDR3 runs 15 residues. The germline gives CDR1 MDHEN, CDR2 SYDVKM. V lost 6 bases and J lost 4; bases outside the gene matches: 10. DNA of the CDR3: TGTGCCAGCAGCCCTGACAGGGAGAGGCCAGATACGCAGTATTTT. Its protein product is CASSPDRERPDTQYF.

The rearrangement uses TRBV20-1 and TRBJ2-1, with a weak D call TRBD2 (5 bases). V lost 3 bases and J 0 bases, leaving 15 bases between the germline ends. The CDR3 runs to 16 residues. Looked up from germline, CDR1 is DFQATT and CDR2 is SNEGSKA (reference sequence). The CDR3 nucleotides are TGCAGTGCTAGGTTCACTAGGGCGGGCTCCTACAATGAGCAGTTCTTC. Translation: CSARFTRAGSYNEQFF.

This clonotype was observed at least ten times. The rearrangement links TRBV20-1 to TRBJ2-7; 7 positions agree with TRBD2. The CDR3 is made up of 13 amino acids. The V gene's germline CDR1 is DFQATT and CDR2 SNEGSKA (reference sequence). J gave up 1 base and V 3 bases, and 3 bases lay outside the gene matches. As DNA, the CDR3 is TGCAGTGCTAGTTGGGGGGGTTCCTACGAGCAGTACTTC. Translated, it gives CSASWGGSYEQYF.

J is TRBJ2-5 and V is TRBV28; D may be TRBD2 (6 bases). The V end was cut by 4 bases, the J end by 9 bases, with 15 bases between. This CDR3 is 13 amino acids long. In germline, CDR1 is MDHEN, CDR2 SYDVKM. CDR3 bases: TGTGCCAGCAGTTGGACCCGCGGGGAGGCCCAGTACTTC. It encodes CASSWTRGEAQYF. Based on the CDR3 plus reference TRBV28 and TRBJ2-5, the full variable domain is DVKVTQSSRYLVKRTGEKVFLECVQDMDHENMFWYRQDPGLGLRLIYFSYDVKMKEKGDIPEGYSVSREKKERFSLILESASTNQTSMYLCASSWTRGEAQYFGPGTRLLVL.

At least ten counts were recorded for this clonotype. The chain couples TRBV18 to TRBJ2-7; possibly TRBD2 for D (5 bases). Germline CDR1 reads KGHSH; CDR2 reads LQKENI. V was clipped by 0 bases and J by 2 bases, with 8 bases between them. This CDR3 spans 14 amino acids. CDR3 residues: CASSPPDGTYEQYF. CDR3 DNA: TGTGCCAGCTCACCACCGGACGGGACCTACGAGCAGTACTTC. Variable domain in full (rest from reference TRBV18 and TRBJ2-7): NAGVMQNPRHLVRRRGQEARLRCSPMKGHSHVYWYRQLPEEGLKFMVYLQKENIIDESGMPKERFSAEFPKEGPSILRIQQVVRGDSAAYFCASSPPDGTYEQYFGPGTRLTVT.

Ten or more counts support this clonotype. The rearrangement uses TRBV20-1 and TRBJ2-1, with D tentatively TRBD2 (6 bases). CDR1 and CDR2 from the germline V gene are DFQATT and SNEGSKA (reference sequence). The V end lost 3 bases, the J end lost 4 bases, and 13 bases lay between the germline ends. The CDR3 spans 14 residues. CDR3 in amino acids: CSARSGAGYNEQFF. The CDR3 region has the DNA TGCAGTGCTAGGAGCGGAGCGGGTTACAATGAGCAGTTCTTC.

The table lists this clonotype with a few counts. The J gene is TRBJ2-4, the V gene TRBV7-8; tentatively, D is TRBD2 (5 bases). Trimming shortened V by 0 bases and J by 6 bases, and 9 bases separated the two germline ends. Germline V gene lookup returns CDR1 SGHVS and CDR2 FQNEAQ. This CDR3 has 14 residues. In DNA form, the CDR3 reads TGTGCCAGCAGCTTAGCGGAGACTACAAACATTCAGTACTTC. This codes for CASSLAETTNIQYF.

This clonotype came up a few times. This chain links TRBV18 with TRBJ2-5; 8 nucleotides line up with TRBD2. The CDR3 length is 16 residues. V lost 1 base and J lost 1; bases outside the gene matches: 5. Germline V lookup: CDR1 KGHSH, CDR2 LQKENI. CDR3 DNA: TGTGCCAGCTCACCACAGCGTCTAGCGGGCCAAGAGACCCAGTACTTC. Protein: CASSPQRLAGQETQYF.

At least ten counts were recorded for this clonotype. The rearrangement uses TRBV2 and TRBJ2-7, with 7 nucleotides matching TRBD1. CDR3 length: 14 residues. V trimming: 6 bases; J trimming: 0 bases; junction bases outside the gene matches: 5. The germline V gene encodes CDR1 SNHLY and CDR2 FYNNEI. The CDR3 DNA is TGTGCCAGCAGACAGGGGCCTTTCTCCTACGAGCAGTACTTC. Amino acids: CASRQGPFSYEQYF. The full variable domain, its missing parts supplied by reference TRBV2 and TRBJ2-7, is EPEVTQTPSHQVTQMGQEVILRCVPISNHLYFYWYRQILGQKVEFLVSFYNNEISEKSEIFDDQFSVERPDGSNFTLKIRSTKLEDSAMYFCASRQGPFSYEQYFGPGTRLTVT.

The chain joins TRBV25-1 to TRBJ2-1; TRBD1 matches 9 bases. The CDR3 spans 16 residues. Germline V gene lookup returns CDR1 MGHDK and CDR2 SYGVNS. V was pared by 0 bases and J by 6 bases, with 6 bases of the junction left unmatched. CDR3 in DNA: TGTGCCAGCAGTGAATATATAGGGGACAGGGTCAATGAGCAGTTCTTC. It translates to CASSEYIGDRVNEQFF.

This clonotype was recorded at least ten times. The chain joins TRBV3-1 to TRBJ1-1; D gene uncertain. With 2 bases removed from V and 6 bases from J, the gap between germline ends came to 7 bases. This CDR3 spans 12 amino acids. Germline assignment: CDR1 LGHDT and CDR2 YNNKEL (reference sequence). The chain's CDR3 is CASSQIGSEAFF. In DNA, the CDR3 is TGTGCCAGCAGCCAAATAGGGTCTGAAGCTTTCTTT.

At least ten counts were recorded for this clonotype. This chain uses TRBV18 with TRBJ2-3; possible D gene TRBD1, 5 bases. The V and J ends lost 6 bases and 4 bases respectively, with 17 bases between them. The length of the CDR3 is 15 residues. Germline V gene lookup returns CDR1 KGHSH and CDR2 LQKENI. CDR3 nucleotides: TGTGCCAGCTCGCCGACAGATGTCACCCCAGATACGCAGTATTTT. Translated, it gives CASSPTDVTPDTQYF.

This clonotype was picked up many times. CDR3 amino acids: CASSQGSGGDEQFF. In nucleotides, the CDR3 is TGTGCCAGCAGCCAAGGGTCAGGGGGCGATGAGCAGTTCTTC. The chain recombines TRBV3-1 with TRBJ2-1; 8 nucleotides match TRBD1. The CDR3 covers 14 residues. CDR1 is LGHDT and CDR2 is YNNKEL in the germline V gene (reference sequence). With 1 base clipped from V and 8 bases from J, the junction kept 4 bases outside the gene matches.

To note about this clonotype: A read error is possible here, since a much larger clone lies one base away. The J gene is TRBJ1-1, the V gene TRBV5-5; D may be TRBD1 (6 bases). Per germline, CDR1 SGHKS and CDR2 YYEKEE (reference sequence). CDR3 length equals 15 residues. V lost 3 bases and J lost 4, with 16 bases in between. The CDR3 nucleotides are TGTGCCAGCAGCTGGAACGACGGGGGGCCCACTGAAGCTTTCTTT. This translates into CASSWNDGGPTEAFF.

This clonotype was recorded a few times. The chain recombines TRBV12-3 or TRBV12-4 with TRBJ1-2; perhaps TRBD1 as D (6 bases). The CDR3 spans 12 residues. V was shortened by 3 bases and J by 12 bases, with 14 bases between the two germline ends. Here the CDR3 reads CASSFHQGLHTF. In DNA, the CDR3 is TGTGCCAGCAGTTTCCATCAGGGGCTCCACACCTTC.